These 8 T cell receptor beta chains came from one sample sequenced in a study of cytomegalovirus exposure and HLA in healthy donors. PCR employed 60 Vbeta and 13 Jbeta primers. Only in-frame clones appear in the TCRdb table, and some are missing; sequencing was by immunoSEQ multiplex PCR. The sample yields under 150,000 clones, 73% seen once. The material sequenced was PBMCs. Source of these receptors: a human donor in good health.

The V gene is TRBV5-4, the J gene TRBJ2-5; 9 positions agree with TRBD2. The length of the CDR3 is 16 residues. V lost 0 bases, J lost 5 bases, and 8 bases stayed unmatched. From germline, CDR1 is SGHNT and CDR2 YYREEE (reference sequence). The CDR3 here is CASSLEGGRAGETQYF. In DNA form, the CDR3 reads TGTGCCAGCAGCTTGGAAGGCGGGAGGGCCGGGGAGACCCAGTACTTC.

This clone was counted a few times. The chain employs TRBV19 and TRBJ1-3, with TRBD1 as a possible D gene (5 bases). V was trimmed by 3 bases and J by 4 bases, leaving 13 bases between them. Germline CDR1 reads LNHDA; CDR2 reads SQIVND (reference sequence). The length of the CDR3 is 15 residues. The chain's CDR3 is CASSIAAGVGNTIYF. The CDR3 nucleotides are TGTGCCAGTAGTATCGCAGCGGGGGTCGGAAACACCATATATTTT.

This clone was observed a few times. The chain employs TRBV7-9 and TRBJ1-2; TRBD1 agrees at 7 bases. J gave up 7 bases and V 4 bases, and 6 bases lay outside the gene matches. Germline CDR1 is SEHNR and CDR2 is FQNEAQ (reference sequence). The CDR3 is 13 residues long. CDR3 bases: TGTGCCAGCAGCTCTGACAGGGTTGTTGGCTACACCTTC. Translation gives CASSSDRVVGYTF.

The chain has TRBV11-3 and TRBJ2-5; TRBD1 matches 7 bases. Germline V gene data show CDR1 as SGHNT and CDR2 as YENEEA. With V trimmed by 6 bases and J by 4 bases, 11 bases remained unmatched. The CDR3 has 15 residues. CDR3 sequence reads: CASSEDRAGGETQYF. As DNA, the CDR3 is TGTGCCAGCAGTGAAGACAGGGCAGGAGGAGAGACCCAGTACTTC.

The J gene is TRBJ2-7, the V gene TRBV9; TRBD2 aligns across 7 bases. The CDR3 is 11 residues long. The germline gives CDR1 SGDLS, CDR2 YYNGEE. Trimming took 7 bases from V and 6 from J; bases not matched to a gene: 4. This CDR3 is CASGREGEQYF. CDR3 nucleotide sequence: TGTGCCAGCGGGAGGGAAGGCGAGCAGTACTTC.

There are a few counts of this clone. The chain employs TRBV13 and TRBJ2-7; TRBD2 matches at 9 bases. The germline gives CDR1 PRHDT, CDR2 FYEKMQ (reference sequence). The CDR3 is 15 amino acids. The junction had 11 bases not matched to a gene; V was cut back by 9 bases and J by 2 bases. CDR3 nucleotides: TGTGCCAGTACCTACCTGGCTAGCGGGGCCTACGAGCAGTACTTC. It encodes CASTYLASGAYEQYF.

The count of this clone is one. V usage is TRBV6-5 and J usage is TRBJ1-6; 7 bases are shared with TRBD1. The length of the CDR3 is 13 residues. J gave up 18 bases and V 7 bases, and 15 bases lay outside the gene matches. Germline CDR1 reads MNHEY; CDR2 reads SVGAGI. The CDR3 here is CASKEQGIGGYHF. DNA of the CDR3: TGTGCCAGCAAGGAACAGGGGATTGGTGGATACCACTTT.

The CDR3 sequence is CASSQGGQGSDTQYF. In DNA, the CDR3 is TGTGCCAGCAGCCAAGGGGGACAGGGGTCAGATACGCAGTATTTT. The chain links TRBV4-2 to TRBJ2-3; 10 bases map to TRBD1. The CDR3 has 15 amino acids. The ends lost 1 base at V and 4 bases at J; junction bases unmatched: 2. From germline, CDR1 is LGHNA and CDR2 YNFKEQ.